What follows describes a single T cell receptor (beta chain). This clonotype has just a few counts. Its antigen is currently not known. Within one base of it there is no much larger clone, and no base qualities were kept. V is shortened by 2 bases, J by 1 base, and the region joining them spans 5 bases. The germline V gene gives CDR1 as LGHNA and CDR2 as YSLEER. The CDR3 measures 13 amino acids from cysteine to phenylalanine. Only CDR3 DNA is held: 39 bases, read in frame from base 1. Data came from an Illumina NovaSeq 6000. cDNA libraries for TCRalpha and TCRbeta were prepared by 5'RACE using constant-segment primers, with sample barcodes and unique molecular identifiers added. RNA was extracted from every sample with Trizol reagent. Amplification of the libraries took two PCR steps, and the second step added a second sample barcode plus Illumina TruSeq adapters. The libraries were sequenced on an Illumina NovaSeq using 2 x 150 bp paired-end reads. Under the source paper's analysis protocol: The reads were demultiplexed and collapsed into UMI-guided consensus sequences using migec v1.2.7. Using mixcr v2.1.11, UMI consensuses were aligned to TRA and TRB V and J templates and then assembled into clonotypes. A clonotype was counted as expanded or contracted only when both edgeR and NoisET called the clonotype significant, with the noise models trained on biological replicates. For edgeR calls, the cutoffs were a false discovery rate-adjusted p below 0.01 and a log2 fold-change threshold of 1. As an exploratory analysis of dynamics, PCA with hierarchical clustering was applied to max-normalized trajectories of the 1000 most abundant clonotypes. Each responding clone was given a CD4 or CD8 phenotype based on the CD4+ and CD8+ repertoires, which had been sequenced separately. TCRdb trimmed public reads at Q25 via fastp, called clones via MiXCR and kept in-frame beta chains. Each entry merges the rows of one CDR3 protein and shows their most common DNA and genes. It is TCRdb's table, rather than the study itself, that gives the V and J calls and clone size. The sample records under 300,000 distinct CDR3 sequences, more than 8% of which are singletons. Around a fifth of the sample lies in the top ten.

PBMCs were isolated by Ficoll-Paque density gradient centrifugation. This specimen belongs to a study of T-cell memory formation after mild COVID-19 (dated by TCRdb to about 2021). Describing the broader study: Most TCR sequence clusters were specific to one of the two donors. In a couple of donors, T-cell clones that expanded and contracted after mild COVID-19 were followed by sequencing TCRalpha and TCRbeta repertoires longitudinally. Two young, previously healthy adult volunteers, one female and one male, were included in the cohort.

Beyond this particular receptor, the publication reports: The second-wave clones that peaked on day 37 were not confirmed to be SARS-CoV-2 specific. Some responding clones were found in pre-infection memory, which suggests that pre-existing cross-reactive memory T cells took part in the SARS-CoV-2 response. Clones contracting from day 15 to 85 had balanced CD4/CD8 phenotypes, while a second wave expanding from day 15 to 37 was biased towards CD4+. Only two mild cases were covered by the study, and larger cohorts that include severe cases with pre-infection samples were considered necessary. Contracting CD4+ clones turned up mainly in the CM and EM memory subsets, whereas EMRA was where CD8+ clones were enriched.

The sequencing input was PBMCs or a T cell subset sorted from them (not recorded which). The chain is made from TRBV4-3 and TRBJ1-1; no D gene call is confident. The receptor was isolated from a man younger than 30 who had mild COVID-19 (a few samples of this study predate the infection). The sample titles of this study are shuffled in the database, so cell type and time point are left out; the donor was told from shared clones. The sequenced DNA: TGCGCCAGCAGCCAATATACGAACACTGAAGCTTTCTTT. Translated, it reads CASSQYTNTEAFF.